A single sample gave rise to the 32 T cell receptor beta chains below, sequenced in a study of OX40 agonist ivuxolimab in advanced cancers. Here immunoSEQ multiplex PCR was the method, and the copy in TCRdb shows in-frame clones only, minus some. The profile shows 25,000 to 35,000 clones, approximately 80% of them singletons. Sequencing was performed on CD4+ or CD8+ T cells sorted from blood, taken in a trial of the OX40 agonist ivuxolimab. The receptors come from an adult with an advanced solid tumor such as melanoma, head and neck, liver or kidney cancer.

The genes are TRBV6-5 and TRBJ1-2; D gene uncertain. Trimming took 6 bases from V and 0 from J, leaving 8 bases between them. CDR1 and CDR2 from the germline V gene are MNHEY and SVGAGI. The length of the CDR3 is 13 residues. The CDR3, as DNA: TGTGCCAGCAGCCCAAGTCCTAACTATGGCTACACCTTC. It is translated as CASSPSPNYGYTF.

CDR3 sequence (DNA): TGTGCCAGCTCCCAACGCACCGGGACAGACCTTATCTACAATGAGCAGTTCTTC. Amino acids: CASSQRTGTDLIYNEQFF. The chain joins TRBV18 to TRBJ2-1, with 7 bases aligning to TRBD1. Losses at the gene ends were 6 bases for V and 3 bases for J; bases not matched to a gene: 17. The germline CDR1 and CDR2 sequences are KGHSH and LQKENI. The CDR3 totals 18 residues.

The J gene is TRBJ2-3, the V gene TRBV15; D is ambiguous. The germline gives CDR1 LNHNV, CDR2 YYDKDF (reference sequence). Trimming removed 3 bases from V and 5 bases from J, with 6 bases in between. CDR3 size: 12 residues. The CDR3 sequence is CATSRDLDTQYF. In DNA, the CDR3 is TGTGCCACCAGCAGGGATCTAGATACGCAGTATTTT.

V usage is TRBV6-5 and J usage is TRBJ1-2, with D possibly being TRBD1 (5 bases). Germline values: CDR1 MNHEY, CDR2 SVGAGI. This CDR3 region has 16 residues. Trimming took off 0 bases at V and 8 bases at J, with 19 bases between the two ends. The CDR3, as DNA: TGTGCCAGCAGTTACTCTGTAGGGGAGACGGGGATCGGCTACACCTTC. It encodes CASSYSVGETGIGYTF.

The chain employs TRBV13 and TRBJ2-5; 8 bases fit TRBD1. This CDR3 has 15 amino acids. The V gene's germline CDR1 is PRHDT and CDR2 FYEKMQ (reference sequence). V lost 1 base, J lost 5 bases, and 6 bases stayed unmatched. The CDR3 here is CASSLVGQGLETQYF. CDR3 sequence (DNA): TGTGCCAGCAGCTTAGTCGGACAGGGTCTGGAGACCCAGTACTTC.

In DNA form, the CDR3 reads TGTGCCAGCAGTTACTCGAGCCAGGCGGTTGGGTACTTC. This translates into CASSYSSQAVGYF. The chain combines TRBV6-5 with TRBJ2-5; D call uncertain. The CDR3 contains 13 residues. V was pared by 0 bases and J by 13 bases, with 15 bases between. Germline V CDR1 and CDR2: MNHEY, SVGAGI.

Only one count was recorded for this clone. The chain has TRBV7-1 and TRBJ2-7; 8 bases align to TRBD1. TRBV7-1 is an open reading frame, and its role is uncertain. The junction had 10 bases not matched to a gene; V was cut back by 4 bases and J by 5 bases. This CDR3 contains 15 residues. CDR3 DNA sequence: TGTGCCAGCAGCTTAAGGACAGGGTCATTCGACGAGCAGTACTTC. It is translated as CASSLRTGSFDEQYF.

This clone was counted between two and nine times. CDR3 loop: CASSSDANYGYTF. The CDR3 DNA follows: TGTGCCAGCAGCTCGGACGCTAACTATGGCTACACCTTC. The chain employs TRBV7-9 and TRBJ1-2, with D hard to call. CDR3 length: 13 residues. V shed 4 bases and J shed 0 bases, with 6 bases lying between them. Germline CDR1 SEHNR, CDR2 FQNEAQ (reference sequence).

This sequence joins TRBV5-8 and TRBJ2-5; 12 bases map to TRBD2. The V segment lost 0 bases and the J segment 4 bases; nucleotides outside the gene matches: 10. Germline CDR1 and CDR2: SGHTS and YDEGEE. CDR3 length equals 18 residues. The CDR3 sequence is CASSLASGLAGLGETQYF. Written as DNA, the CDR3 is TGTGCCAGCAGCTTGGCTTCTGGACTAGCGGGGTTGGGAGAGACCCAGTACTTC.

The CDR3 DNA follows: TGTGCCTGGAGTGACTGGGACAGGGGGGTTTCCTACGAGCAGTACTTC. This encodes CAWSDWDRGVSYEQYF. The rearrangement links TRBV30 to TRBJ2-7, with 11 bases identical to TRBD1. J gave up 1 base and V 1 base, and 6 bases lay outside the gene matches. CDR3 length equals 16 residues. The germline V gene encodes CDR1 GTSNPN and CDR2 SVGIG (reference sequence). Combining the CDR3 with reference TRBV30 and TRBJ2-7 gives the whole variable domain SQTIHQWPATLVQPVGSPLSLECTVEGTSNPNLYWYRQAAGRGLQLLFYSVGIGQISSEVPQNLSASRPQDRQFILSSKKLLLSDSGFYLCAWSDWDRGVSYEQYFGPGTRLTVT.

This chain uses TRBV2 with TRBJ1-5, with D hard to call. CDR1 SNHLY and CDR2 FYNNEI come from the germline V gene. Between the trimmed V and J ends, which lost 1 base and 0 bases, there was a span of 4 bases. The CDR3 extends over 14 amino acids. This CDR3 is CASSEGVSNQPQHF. Written as DNA, the CDR3 is TGTGCCAGCAGTGAAGGGGTTAGCAATCAGCCCCAGCATTTT.

The chain joins TRBV6-1 to TRBJ2-1; no clear D gene. V was trimmed by 4 bases and J by 5 bases, leaving 12 bases between them. In germline, CDR1 is MNHNS, CDR2 SASEGT. The CDR3 length is 14 residues. This CDR3 is CASSGIDPHNEQFF. In DNA form, the CDR3 reads TGTGCCAGCAGTGGGATAGATCCGCACAATGAGCAGTTCTTC.

The chain is built from TRBV7-8 and TRBJ2-7; D is undetermined. This CDR3 is built from 15 residues. Germline lookup yields CDR1 SGHVS and CDR2 FQNEAQ. V lost 1 base and J 0 bases, leaving 10 bases between the germline ends. CDR3: CASSLVAGTSYEQYF. CDR3 nucleotides: TGTGCCAGCAGCTTAGTTGCAGGTACCTCCTACGAGCAGTACTTC.

This chain connects TRBV9 to TRBJ1-1, with D maybe TRBD1 (5 bases). Trimming took off 0 bases at V and 0 bases at J, with 6 bases between the two ends. CDR1 SGDLS and CDR2 YYNGEE come from the germline V gene. The CDR3 has 14 residues. The CDR3 is CASSVGQMNTEAFF. The CDR3 DNA is TGTGCCAGCAGCGTAGGACAGATGAACACTGAAGCTTTCTTT.

The J gene is TRBJ2-1, the V gene TRBV7-9, with 10 bases fitting TRBD2. The J segment lost 4 bases and the V segment lost 6 bases, leaving 6 bases of the junction unmatched. The CDR3 sequence is 15 residues long. CDR1 and CDR2 from the germline V gene are SEHNR and FQNEAQ (reference sequence). The CDR3 sequence is CASRAAGGPYNEQFF. The CDR3 DNA follows: TGTGCCAGCAGGGCAGCGGGGGGGCCGTACAATGAGCAGTTCTTC.

This clone was counted a few times. V usage is TRBV4-2 and J usage is TRBJ1-2, with 7 positions matching TRBD1. V was clipped by 3 bases and J by 9 bases; unmatched bases: 16. Looked up from germline, CDR1 is LGHNA and CDR2 is YNFKEQ. This CDR3 has 16 amino acids. The CDR3 sequence: CASSQGTEVNYGSYTF. The DNA for the CDR3 is TGTGCCAGCAGCCAGGGGACAGAGGTAAATTATGGAAGCTACACCTTC.

V gene TRBV5-8 combines with J gene TRBJ1-1; D gene ambiguous. The length of the CDR3 is 12 residues. Trimming removed 0 bases from V and 3 bases from J, with 3 bases in between. CDR1 SGHTS and CDR2 YDEGEE come from the germline V gene. The CDR3 DNA sequence: TGTGCCAGCAGCTTGGGGTACACTGAAGCTTTCTTT. Residues: CASSLGYTEAFF.

This chain uses TRBV2 with TRBJ2-1; 8 bases line up with TRBD2. This CDR3 region has 15 residues. Germline CDR1 and CDR2: SNHLY and FYNNEI. Trimming removed 3 bases from V and 7 bases from J; junction bases left unmatched: 8. The CDR3 region has the DNA TGTGCCAGCAGTGATTTGGCGGGGGGTATGAATGAGCAGTTCTTC. This translates into CASSDLAGGMNEQFF.

The rearrangement links TRBV7-3 to TRBJ2-6; 11 bases fit TRBD1. The CDR3 loop spans 18 amino acids. Trimming removed 1 base from V and 0 bases from J; junction bases left unmatched: 2. Germline assignment: CDR1 SGHTA and CDR2 FQGTGA. The DNA for the CDR3 is TGTGCCAGCAGCTTAATCGGACAGGGGGCCTCTGGGGCCAACGTCCTGACTTTC. This codes for CASSLIGQGASGANVLTF.

The chain carries TRBV6-6 and TRBJ1-6; TRBD1 matches at 7 bases. This CDR3 is built from 14 residues. Germline CDR1 MNHNY, CDR2 SVGAGI (reference sequence). With 6 bases clipped from V and 7 bases from J, the junction kept 6 bases outside the gene matches. CDR3 coding DNA: TGTGCCAGCAGGATGACAGGGAGGAATTCACCCCTCCACTTT. Translating it yields CASRMTGRNSPLHF.

The chain joins TRBV5-1 to TRBJ1-4, with 9 bases fitting TRBD1. V gave up 4 bases and J gave up 3 bases; unmatched junction bases: 13. This CDR3 contains 18 residues. The germline CDR1 and CDR2 sequences are SGHRS and YFSETQ. Here the CDR3 DNA reads TGCGCCAGCAGCACACGGGTCGGGACAGGGAGGGCTAATGAAAAACTGTTTTTT. It codes for CASSTRVGTGRANEKLFF.

The gene calls are TRBV2 and TRBJ1-2; D unresolved. Germline-derived CDR1 and CDR2 are SNHLY and FYNNEI. V lost 7 bases and J lost 1, with 16 bases in between. The CDR3 extends over 15 amino acids. The chain's CDR3 is CASTKGMTINYGYTF. The CDR3 nucleotides are TGTGCCAGCACCAAAGGGATGACAATTAACTATGGCTACACCTTC.

This clone appeared a few times. CDR3 DNA sequence: TGCGCCAGCAGCCAAGATCCGGGCACACACAATGAGCAGTTCTTC. It yields the protein CASSQDPGTHNEQFF. The rearrangement links TRBV4-1 to TRBJ2-1; D gene ambiguous. Trimming took off 0 bases at V and 5 bases at J, with 11 bases between the two ends. Germline V gene sequence: CDR1 MGHRA, CDR2 YSYEKL. This CDR3 comprises 15 residues.

V gene TRBV4-3 combines with J gene TRBJ2-7, with TRBD1 identical over 8 bases. The CDR3 has 14 amino acids. Germline trimming cut 4 bases from V and 7 bases from J; bases unmatched to any gene: 9. CDR1 LGHNA and CDR2 YSLEER come from the germline V gene. Written as DNA, the CDR3 is TGCGCCAGCAGCCGATCTACGACAGGGGCTGAGCAGTACTTC. Translating it yields CASSRSTTGAEQYF.

This clone appeared a few times. V and J are TRBV7-9 and TRBJ1-4; unclear D gene. Germline V gene lookup returns CDR1 SEHNR and CDR2 FQNEAQ (reference sequence). The CDR3 is 16 amino acids. Trimming left V 7 bases short and J 0 bases short, with 15 bases between. The CDR3 here is CASTYYVSATNEKLFF. CDR3 nucleotide sequence: TGTGCCAGCACCTACTATGTGAGTGCAACTAATGAAAAACTGTTTTTT.

The rearrangement links TRBV18 to TRBJ1-1; tentatively, D is TRBD1 (5 bases). The CDR3 extends over 15 amino acids. CDR1 and CDR2 from the germline V gene are KGHSH and LQKENI. Trimming removed 6 bases at V and 1 base at J, with 15 bases between. The CDR3, as DNA: TGTGCCAGCTCCCAGGCCGCGGGGGGGAACACTGAAGCTTTCTTT. This encodes CASSQAAGGNTEAFF.

This chain connects TRBV7-6 to TRBJ2-2, with no clear D. Looked up from germline, CDR1 is SGHVS and CDR2 is FNYEAQ. V was trimmed by 0 bases and J by 7 bases, leaving 9 bases between them. There are 14 residues in the CDR3. CDR3 loop: CASSLADRSGELFF. The CDR3 bases are TGTGCCAGCAGCTTAGCGGACCGGAGCGGGGAGCTGTTTTTT.

The rearrangement joins TRBV27 to TRBJ2-3; no clear D. CDR1 is MNHEY and CDR2 is SMNVEV in the germline V gene (reference sequence). The CDR3 covers 13 residues. V was clipped by 4 bases and J by 2 bases, with 7 bases between them. CDR3: CASSSTNTDTQYF. Here the CDR3 DNA reads TGTGCCAGCAGTTCTACAAACACAGATACGCAGTATTTT.

This clone has a single count. V usage is TRBV27 and J usage is TRBJ1-6, with D unresolved. V was shortened by 2 bases and J by 8 bases, with 7 bases between the two germline ends. Germline values: CDR1 MNHEY, CDR2 SMNVEV (reference sequence). This CDR3 comprises 13 residues. CDR3 in DNA: TGTGCCAGCAGTTTAATAGTTGATTCACCCCTCCACTTT. Amino acids: CASSLIVDSPLHF.

The chain has TRBV7-2 and TRBJ1-1, with a tentative D call TRBD1 (6 bases). This CDR3 region has 16 residues. Germline V gene data show CDR1 as SGHTA and CDR2 as FQGNSA. V was pared by 4 bases and J by 0 bases, with 15 bases between. In nucleotides, the CDR3 is TGTGCCAGCAGCTCGAGACCGGACAGCCTGAACACTGAAGCTTTCTTT. Its protein product is CASSSRPDSLNTEAFF.

The chain uses TRBV5-6 and TRBJ2-7; a possible D gene is TRBD1 (6 bases). CDR1 is SGHDT, CDR2 YYEEEE, per germline. CDR3 length: 13 residues. V lost 2 bases and J lost 3, with 9 bases in between. The CDR3 loop reads CASSLPGHYEQYF. The CDR3 nucleotides are TGTGCCAGCAGCTTACCGGGACACTACGAGCAGTACTTC.

V gene TRBV6-5 combines with J gene TRBJ2-7; D is perhaps TRBD2 (6 bases). Trimming took off 0 bases at V and 6 bases at J, with 15 bases between the two ends. This CDR3 is built from 15 residues. Germline V lookup: CDR1 MNHEY, CDR2 SVGAGI. The CDR3 is CASSYSKGLRGEQYF. In DNA, the CDR3 is TGTGCCAGCAGTTACTCTAAGGGACTGAGAGGCGAGCAGTACTTC.